The 14 T cell receptor beta chains listed next were all sequenced from one sample in a study of T-cell reconstitution after alpha-beta-depleted transplantation in children. Construction of the TCRbeta library involved unique molecular identifiers. A single record per CDR3 protein comes from TCRdb applying MiXCR to the PCR reads. This sample yields around 580,000 distinct CDR3 sequences, of which 20% to 25% are seen a single time; about 14% belongs to the top ten. The specimen was PBMCs, mostly from graft donor cells, collected 360 days after TCRalphabeta/CD19-depleted stem cell transplant. These TCRs come from a boy in the first two years of life who had a stem cell transplant for acute myeloid leukemia, so the T cells may come from the graft donor.

This clonotype showed up just a few times. The chain uses TRBV20-1 and TRBJ1-2, with D maybe TRBD1 (6 bases). This CDR3 region has 12 residues. Between the trimmed V and J ends, which lost 1 base and 7 bases, there was a span of 10 bases. Germline assignment: CDR1 DFQATT and CDR2 SNEGSKA (reference sequence). CDR3 sequence reads: CSARGGRGGYTF. The CDR3 DNA is TGCAGTGCTAGAGGAGGCAGGGGTGGCTACACCTTC.

This clonotype was seen more than once but under ten times. The gene calls are TRBV6-2 or TRBV6-3 and TRBJ2-3, with 12 positions matching TRBD1. V lost 6 bases, J lost 0 bases, and 10 bases stayed unmatched. CDR1 and CDR2 (germline): MNHEY, SVGEGT. The length of the CDR3 is 18 residues. The CDR3 nucleotides read TGTGCCAGCAGCTCGGGACAGGGGGCATTATCTAGCACAGATACGCAGTATTTT. This sequence encodes CASSSGQGALSSTDTQYF.

This clonotype was observed a few times. As DNA, the CDR3 is TGCAGTGCTAGAGCGGGGCGGGCGGCCGGGGAGCTGTTTTTT. Amino acids: CSARAGRAAGELFF. The V and J genes are TRBV20-1 and TRBJ2-2; D is tentatively TRBD1 or TRBD2 (5 bases each). This CDR3 contains 14 residues. Germline V gene lookup returns CDR1 DFQATT and CDR2 SNEGSKA (reference sequence). V was pared by 1 base and J by 6 bases, with 12 bases between.

The rearrangement joins TRBV6-5 to TRBJ2-2, with TRBD2 as a possible D gene (6 bases). The CDR3 runs to 16 residues. V gave up 0 bases and J gave up 3 bases, with 11 bases separating them. Germline V lookup: CDR1 MNHEY, CDR2 SVGAGI. CDR3 in DNA: TGTGCCAGCAGTTACTCGTTTTCGGGGGACACCGGGGAGCTGTTTTTT. As protein: CASSYSFSGDTGELFF.

The chain employs TRBV5-6 and TRBJ2-3, with 9 bases lining up with TRBD1. The CDR3 has 15 amino acids. CDR1 and CDR2 from the germline V gene are SGHDT and YYEEEE. V lost 1 base, J lost 9 bases, and 9 bases stayed unmatched. The CDR3 here is CASSLRDREAWTQYF. DNA for the CDR3: TGTGCCAGCAGCTTGCGGGACAGGGAGGCTTGGACGCAGTATTTT.

This clonotype was observed a few times. The chain uses TRBV4-3 and TRBJ1-1; D is unresolved. Looked up from germline, CDR1 is LGHNA and CDR2 is YSLEER. Trimming stripped 0 bases from V and 5 bases from J, with 7 bases between. The CDR3 loop spans 13 amino acids. Here the CDR3 DNA reads TGCGCCAGCAGCCAAGATGAAGAGACTGAAGCTTTCTTT. Translating gives CASSQDEETEAFF.

This clonotype was counted at least ten times. CDR3 region: CASSHSAGIGQSSGANVLTF. The CDR3 coding sequence is TGTGCCAGCAGCCATTCCGCCGGGATTGGACAGAGCTCTGGGGCCAACGTCCTGACTTTC. The rearrangement links TRBV11-1 to TRBJ2-6, with TRBD1 as a possible D gene (6 bases). Germline loops: CDR1 SGHAT, CDR2 FQDESV (reference sequence). The CDR3 has 20 amino acids. V was trimmed by 5 bases and J by 0 bases, leaving 23 bases between them.

This clonotype was counted at least ten times. The chain couples TRBV15 to TRBJ2-7; 11 positions match TRBD2. From germline, CDR1 is LNHNV and CDR2 YYDKDF (reference sequence). V was clipped by 0 bases and J by 6 bases; unmatched bases: 10. This CDR3 spans 17 amino acids. The CDR3 region is CATSRDLTTSGAFEQYV. The CDR3 region has the DNA TGTGCCACCAGCAGAGACCTAACGACTAGCGGGGCTTTCGAGCAGTACGTC.

This clonotype was recorded at least ten times. The chain couples TRBV12-3 or TRBV12-4 to TRBJ2-3; D possibly corresponds to TRBD2 (5 bases). Between the trimmed V and J ends, which lost 5 bases and 5 bases, there was a span of 14 bases. CDR3 size: 14 residues. This chain's CDR3 is CASSLGLARDTQYF. For the CDR3, the DNA is TGTGCCAGCAGTCTCGGACTGGCGAGAGATACGCAGTATTTT.

A word on this clonotype: A much bigger clone sits one base away, suggesting this may be a read error. This chain connects TRBV5-1 to TRBJ1-2; TRBD1 matches 8 bases. CDR1 and CDR2 (germline): SGHRS, YFSETQ. The CDR3 length is 13 residues. The trim removed 4 bases at V and 3 bases at J, leaving 2 bases unmatched. The CDR3 sequence is CASSVGQDYGYTF. DNA for the CDR3: TGCGCCAGCAGCGTGGGACAGGACTATGGCTACACCTTC.

This clonotype was picked up many times. The V gene is TRBV15, the J gene TRBJ2-5; 11 nucleotides match TRBD2. V was pared by 0 bases and J by 3 bases, with 6 bases of the junction left unmatched. Germline V lookup: CDR1 LNHNV, CDR2 YYDKDF (reference sequence). This CDR3 comprises 17 residues. For the CDR3, the DNA is TGTGCCACCAGCAGAGATCTACTGGGACTAGCGGAAGAGACCCAGTACTTC. This translates into CATSRDLLGLAEETQYF.

The rearrangement uses TRBV5-1 and TRBJ1-2; D gene uncertain. Germline CDR1 reads SGHRS; CDR2 reads YFSETQ. V dropped 0 bases and J dropped 0 bases, with 18 bases sitting between them. The CDR3 has 18 amino acids. CDR3 DNA sequence: TGCGCCAGCAGCTTGGCCGGGTCGTTAAGGAGGGCTAACTATGGCTACACCTTC. It translates to CASSLAGSLRRANYGYTF. Combining the CDR3 with reference TRBV5-1 and TRBJ1-2 gives the whole variable domain KAGVTQTPRYLIKTRGQQVTLSCSPISGHRSVSWYQQTPGQGLQFLFEYFSETQRNKGNFPGRFSGRQFSNSRSEMNVSTLELGDSALYLCASSLAGSLRRANYGYTFGSGTRLTVV.

The V gene is TRBV28, the J gene TRBJ1-1; no definite D call. Trimming stripped 3 bases from V and 0 bases from J, with 17 bases between. The CDR3 loop spans 17 amino acids. The germline V gene encodes CDR1 MDHEN and CDR2 SYDVKM. CDR3 region: CASSFHYVVSLNTEAFF. The CDR3 DNA reads as TGTGCCAGCAGTTTCCATTACGTCGTCAGTTTGAACACTGAAGCTTTCTTT.

This clonotype was detected only a few times. The chain combines TRBV28 with TRBJ2-7; 12 positions match TRBD1. Germline trimming cut 4 bases from V and 7 bases from J; bases unmatched to any gene: 5. CDR1 is MDHEN, CDR2 SYDVKM, per germline. The CDR3 consists of 14 residues. CDR3 nucleotides: TGTGCCAGCAGTTCGGGACAGGGGGCGGGGGAGCAGTACGTC. Translating gives CASSSGQGAGEQYV.